One TCR beta chain is described in this entry. Its antigen is not known. This CDR3 is built from 15 residues. In germline, CDR1 is LNHDA, CDR2 SQIVND (reference sequence). J lost 2 bases, V lost 4 bases, and 3 bases had no gene match. This sample was taken from a study of CD8 T cell repertoires and HIV-1 epitope variants. TCRdb's table, derived via immunoSEQ multiplex PCR, lists solely in-frame clones and lacks some. This repertoire shows over 5,000 clones, less than 65% found once; its top ten account for roughly two fifths. Study-level results: About five clonotypes recognized Nef KF9, one HW9, none TAALDMSHF.

The V call is TRBV19, the J call TRBJ2-1, with TRBD1 matching 9 bases. Material: cultured CD8+ T cells derived from PBMCs. This receptor was identified in a male donor with HIV. In DNA form, the CDR3 reads TGTGCCAGTAGTACGGGACAGGGAACCTACAATGAGCAGTTCTTC. Translated: CASSTGQGTYNEQFF. Variable domain in full (rest from reference TRBV19 and TRBJ2-1): DGGITQSPKYLFRKEGQNVTLSCEQNLNHDAMYWYRQDPGQGLRLIYYSQIVNDFQKGDIAEGYSVSREKKESFPLTVTSAQKNPTAFYLCASSTGQGTYNEQFFGPGTRLTVL.